What follows describes a single T cell receptor (beta chain). This specimen belongs to a study of T cells after yellow fever vaccination. TCRdb used MiXCR to reprocess the 5' RACE reads, holding one entry per CDR3 protein. The repertoire has a few hundred thousand distinct CDR3 sequences, roughly 11% of them found once; the top ten carry around 20%. The sequenced sample was PBMCs, obtained on the day of the first yellow fever vaccination. The TCR originated in a man in his late teens or twenties who received the YFV17D yellow fever vaccine.

The CDR3 sequence: CASSPRGRDHNEQFF. The CDR3 DNA follows: TGTGCCAGCTCACCTCGGGGGCGGGACCACAATGAGCAGTTCTTC. The V gene is TRBV18, the J gene TRBJ2-1; D may be TRBD1 or TRBD2 (6 bases each). V was pared by 3 bases and J by 5 bases, with 14 bases between. From germline, CDR1 is KGHSH and CDR2 LQKENI. The CDR3 is 15 amino acids.